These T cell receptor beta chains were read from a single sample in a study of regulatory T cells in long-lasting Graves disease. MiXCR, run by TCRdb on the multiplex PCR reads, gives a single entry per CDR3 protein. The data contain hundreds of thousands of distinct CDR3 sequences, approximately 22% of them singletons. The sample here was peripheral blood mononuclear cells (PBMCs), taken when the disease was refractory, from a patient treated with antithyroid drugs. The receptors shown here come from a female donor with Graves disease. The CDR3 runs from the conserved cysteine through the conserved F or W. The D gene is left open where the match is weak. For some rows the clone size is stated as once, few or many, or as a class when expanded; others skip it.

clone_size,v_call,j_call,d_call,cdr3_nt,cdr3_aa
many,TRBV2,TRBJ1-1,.,TGTGCCAGCACTCCTAGGGGGGGCACTGAAGCTTTCTTT,CASTPRGGTEAFF
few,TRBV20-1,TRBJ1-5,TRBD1,TGCAGTGCTGAGGGACAGGGCTACCTAGGTAGTCAGCCCCAGCATTTT,CSAEGQGYLGSQPQHF
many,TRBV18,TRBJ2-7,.,TGTGCCAGCTCAGGGGGATACTACGAGCAGTACTTC,CASSGGYYEQYF
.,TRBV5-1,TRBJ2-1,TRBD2,TGCGCCAGCAGCTTGGCCGTCGGGGGGGAGCAGTTCTTC,CASSLAVGGEQFF
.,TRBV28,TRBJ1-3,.,TGTGCCAGCAGTCTACGGACAACAGTGACTGGAAACACCATATATTTT,CASSLRTTVTGNTIYF
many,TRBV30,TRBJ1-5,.,TGTGCCTGGGGCCGGGATAGCAATCAGCCCCAGCATTTT,CAWGRDSNQPQHF
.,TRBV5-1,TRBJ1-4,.,TGCGCCAGCAGCTTGAAAGGGGGAACTGAAAAACTGTTTTTT,CASSLKGGTEKLFF
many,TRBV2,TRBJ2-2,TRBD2,TGTGCCAGCACCGGGACTAGCGGGAGGGCCGACACCGGGGAGCTGTTTTTT,CASTGTSGRADTGELFF
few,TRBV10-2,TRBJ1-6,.,TGCGCCAGCAGTTGGGAGACCTCCTATAATTCACCCCTCCACTTT,CASSWETSYNSPLHF
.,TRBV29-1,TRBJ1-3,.,TGCAGCGTTGAGGATGGCCGGTACTCTGGAAACACCATATATTTT,CSVEDGRYSGNTIYF
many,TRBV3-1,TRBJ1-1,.,TGTGCCAGCAGCCAAGCCATTACGAGGCCCGAAGCTTTCTTT,CASSQAITRPEAFF
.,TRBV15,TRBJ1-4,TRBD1,TGTGCCACCAGCACTGGGACAGGGCGGGAAAAACTGTTTTTT,CATSTGTGREKLFF
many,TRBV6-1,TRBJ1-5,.,TGTGCCAGCAGTGAGGGGCGAGGCAATCAGCCCCAGCATTTT,CASSEGRGNQPQHF
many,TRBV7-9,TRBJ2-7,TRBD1,TGTGCCAGCAGGTTTACAACCGGACAGGGGTCCGAGCAGTACTTC,CASRFTTGQGSEQYF
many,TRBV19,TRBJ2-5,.,TGTGCCAGTAGTATAGATCGGGAGACCCAGTACTTC,CASSIDRETQYF
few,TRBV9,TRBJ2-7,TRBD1,TGTGCCAGCAGCGTAGGGGACAGGAATTTCTACGAGCAGTACTTC,CASSVGDRNFYEQYF
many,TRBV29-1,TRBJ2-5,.,TGCAGCGTTGGGGGGTGGGAGACCCAGTACTTC,CSVGGWETQYF
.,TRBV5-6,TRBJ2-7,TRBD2,TGTGCCAGCAGCCAGGGACTAGCGGGAGTGCTCGAGCAGTACTTC,CASSQGLAGVLEQYF
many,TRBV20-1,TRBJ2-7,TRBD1,TGCAGTGCTCGGACAGGGGGCAGTGGCGAGCAGTACTTC,CSARTGGSGEQYF
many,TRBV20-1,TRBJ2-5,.,TGCAGTGCTCCAACGGCTCTAGAGAGGCAAGAGACCCAGTACTTC,CSAPTALERQETQYF
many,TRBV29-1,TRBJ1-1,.,TGCAGCGTCGGGAACACTGAAGCTTTCTTT,CSVGNTEAFF
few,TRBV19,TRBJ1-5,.,TGTGCCAGTACGAGGGCGGGGGTCAATCAGCCCCAGCATTTT,CASTRAGVNQPQHF
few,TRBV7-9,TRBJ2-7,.,TGTGCCAGCAGCTCAAATTACGGGACGGCGAGCTCCTACGAGCAGTACTTC,CASSSNYGTASSYEQYF
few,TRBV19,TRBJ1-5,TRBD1,TGTGCCAGTAGAAGCCCGGGACAGTCATATCAGCCCCAGCATTTT,CASRSPGQSYQPQHF
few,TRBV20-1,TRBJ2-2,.,TGCAGTGCTAGAGGGCGCCTCTCGAGTAACACCGGGGAGCTGTTTTTT,CSARGRLSSNTGELFF
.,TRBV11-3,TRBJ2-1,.,TGTGCCAGCAGCTTAGGGACTCGGATTTACAATGAGCAGTTCTTC,CASSLGTRIYNEQFF
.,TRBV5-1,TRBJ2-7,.,TGCGCCAGCAGCTTGGCTGGCAATACAAACGAGCAGTACTTC,CASSLAGNTNEQYF
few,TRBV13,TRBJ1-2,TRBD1,TGTGCCAGCAGCTTAGGGAGGACAGGGGAAGGCTACACCTTC,CASSLGRTGEGYTF
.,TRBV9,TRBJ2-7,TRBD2,TGTGCCAGCAGCGTACCCCTCAGGAGACTAGCGGGAGTTAACTACGAGCAGTACTTC,CASSVPLRRLAGVNYEQYF
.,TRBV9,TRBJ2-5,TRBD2,TGTGCCAGCAGCACAACCTTCGGACTAGCGGAAGAGACCCAGTACTTC,CASSTTFGLAEETQYF
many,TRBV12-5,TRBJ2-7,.,TGTGCTAGTGGGCCAGACTCCTACGAGCAGTACTTC,CASGPDSYEQYF
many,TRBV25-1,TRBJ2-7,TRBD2,TGTGCCAGCAGTGGACGACTAGCGGGAGGGTGGGACGAGCAGTACTTC,CASSGRLAGGWDEQYF
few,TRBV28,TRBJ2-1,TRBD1,TGTGCCAGCAGCCCGGGACAGGGGGCGGATGAGCAGTTCTTC,CASSPGQGADEQFF
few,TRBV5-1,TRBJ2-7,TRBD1,TGCGCCAGCAGCGCCGGTTCGACAGGGAAGAGCTCCTACGAGCAGTACTTC,CASSAGSTGKSSYEQYF
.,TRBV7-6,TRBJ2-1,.,TGTGCCAGCAGCTTTACTGACTCCTACAATGAGCAGTTCTTC,CASSFTDSYNEQFF
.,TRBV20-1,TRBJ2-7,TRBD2,TGCAGTGCTGCCGGGACTAGCGGGAGTTCCAACGAGCAGTACTTC,CSAAGTSGSSNEQYF
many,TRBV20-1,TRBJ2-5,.,TGCAGTGCTAGGTGGGGGACACAAGAGACCCAGTACTTC,CSARWGTQETQYF
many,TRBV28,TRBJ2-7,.,TGTGCCAGCAGTTTTCTTACCGAAGAGCCCTACGAGCAGTACTTC,CASSFLTEEPYEQYF
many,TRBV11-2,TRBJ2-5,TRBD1,TGTGCCAGCAGCTCCGCCGGACAGGGGGGCCAAGAGACCCAGTACTTC,CASSSAGQGGQETQYF
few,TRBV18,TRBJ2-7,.,TGTGCCAGCTCACCCTCAGGGGTCGAGCAGTACTTC,CASSPSGVEQYF
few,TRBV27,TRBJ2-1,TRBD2,TGTGCCAGCAGTCCTCTGGGGGGAGGGGTATACAATGAGCAGTTCTTC,CASSPLGGGVYNEQFF
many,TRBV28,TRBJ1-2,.,TGTGCCAGCAGTCCCCCTCAGGGTCAATATGGCTACACCTTC,CASSPPQGQYGYTF
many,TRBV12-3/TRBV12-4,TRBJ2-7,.,TGTGCCAGCAGTTTATTCCAGGGTCCCTACGAGCAGTACTTC,CASSLFQGPYEQYF
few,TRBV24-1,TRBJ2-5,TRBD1,TGTGCCACCAGTGCTACAGGGGGCGCGCAGACCCAGTACTTC,CATSATGGAQTQYF
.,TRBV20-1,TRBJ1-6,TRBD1,TGCAGTGGGAGGGGGACAGGGAATTCACCCCTCCACTTT,CSGRGTGNSPLHF
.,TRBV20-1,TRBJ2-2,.,TGCAGTGCTAGAGAGGTGGAGTGGCCCTACACCGGGGAGCTGTTTTTT,CSAREVEWPYTGELFF
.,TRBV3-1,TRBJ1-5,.,TGTGCCAGCAGCCAAGGGCGGGGGCCTCAGCCCCAGCATTTT,CASSQGRGPQPQHF